Listed below are T cell receptor beta chains from one sample, sequenced in a study of regulatory T cells in long-lasting Graves disease. TCRdb passed the multiplex PCR reads through MiXCR, listing each CDR3 protein once. Of roughly 450,000 distinct CDR3 sequences in the sample, about 25% were seen once. Sequencing used peripheral blood mononuclear cells (PBMCs), obtained when the disease was refractory, from a patient treated with antithyroid drugs. The receptors were gathered from a female donor with Graves disease. The CDR3 runs from the conserved cysteine through the conserved F or W. Each record gives: J gene, V gene, clone size, D gene, CDR3 protein, CDR3 DNA. The D gene is left open where the match is weak. Only part of the rows carry a size: once, few, many, or a class if the clone is expanded.

j_call: TRBJ2-7; v_call: TRBV5-1; clone_size: -; d_call: -; cdr3_aa: CASSLFLATFHYEQYF; cdr3_nt: TGCGCCAGCAGCTTGTTCCTCGCTACCTTTCACTACGAGCAGTACTTC
j_call: TRBJ2-1; v_call: TRBV29-1; clone_size: few; d_call: TRBD2; cdr3_aa: CSVDRSGRAHEQFF; cdr3_nt: TGCAGCGTTGATCGGAGCGGGAGGGCCCATGAGCAGTTCTTC
j_call: TRBJ2-3; v_call: TRBV6-1; clone_size: -; d_call: -; cdr3_aa: CASSPDWGFTDTQYF; cdr3_nt: TGTGCCAGCAGTCCGGACTGGGGGTTCACAGATACGCAGTATTTT
j_call: TRBJ2-2; v_call: TRBV20-1; clone_size: -; d_call: TRBD2; cdr3_aa: CSARPSGNTGELFF; cdr3_nt: TGCAGTGCTAGACCTAGCGGGAACACCGGGGAGCTGTTTTTT
j_call: TRBJ2-7; v_call: TRBV6-2/TRBV6-3; clone_size: -; d_call: -; cdr3_aa: CASSETEAYEQYF; cdr3_nt: TGTGCCAGCAGCGAGACAGAGGCCTACGAGCAGTACTTC
j_call: TRBJ1-4; v_call: TRBV4-3; clone_size: -; d_call: -; cdr3_aa: CASSQDRQGGEKLFF; cdr3_nt: TGCGCCAGCAGCCAAGATAGGCAGGGTGGTGAAAAACTGTTTTTT
j_call: TRBJ2-5; v_call: TRBV7-8; clone_size: many; d_call: -; cdr3_aa: CASSPHSQGGVGETQYF; cdr3_nt: TGTGCCAGCAGCCCTCACAGCCAGGGTGGGGTGGGGGAGACCCAGTACTTC
j_call: TRBJ1-2; v_call: TRBV6-1; clone_size: many; d_call: TRBD1; cdr3_aa: CASSRTGERLGYTF; cdr3_nt: TGTGCCAGCAGTAGGACAGGGGAGCGTTTGGGCTACACCTTC
j_call: TRBJ1-1; v_call: TRBV7-3; clone_size: few; d_call: -; cdr3_aa: CASSSGQGRTTEAFF; cdr3_nt: TGTGCCAGCAGTTCGGGTCAGGGGCGAACCACTGAAGCTTTCTTT
j_call: TRBJ2-4; v_call: TRBV7-9; clone_size: -; d_call: TRBD2; cdr3_aa: CASSHEGLAGGSKNIQYF; cdr3_nt: TGTGCCAGCAGTCACGAGGGACTAGCGGGAGGGTCCAAAAACATTCAGTACTTC
j_call: TRBJ2-2; v_call: TRBV6-5; clone_size: few; d_call: -; cdr3_aa: CASSYEVHTGELFF; cdr3_nt: TGTGCCAGCAGTTACGAGGTGCACACCGGGGAGCTGTTTTTT
j_call: TRBJ2-5; v_call: TRBV3-1; clone_size: many; d_call: -; cdr3_aa: CASSQVVQETQYF; cdr3_nt: TGTGCCAGCAGCCAAGTAGTCCAAGAGACCCAGTACTTC
j_call: TRBJ1-1; v_call: TRBV28; clone_size: many; d_call: -; cdr3_aa: CASSFSHRVWTEAFF; cdr3_nt: TGTGCCAGCAGTTTTAGTCACAGGGTCTGGACTGAAGCTTTCTTT
j_call: TRBJ1-2; v_call: TRBV19; clone_size: -; d_call: -; cdr3_aa: CAGRRNYGYTF; cdr3_nt: TGTGCCGGAAGGAGAAACTATGGCTACACCTTC
j_call: TRBJ1-1; v_call: TRBV19; clone_size: -; d_call: TRBD1; cdr3_aa: CASSLQGRMNTEAFF; cdr3_nt: TGTGCCAGTAGCCTACAGGGGAGGATGAACACTGAAGCTTTCTTT
j_call: TRBJ1-2; v_call: TRBV10-3; clone_size: few; d_call: -; cdr3_aa: CAISESAGNYGYTF; cdr3_nt: TGTGCCATCAGTGAGTCGGCGGGGAACTATGGCTACACCTTC
j_call: TRBJ1-2; v_call: TRBV12-3/TRBV12-4; clone_size: many; d_call: -; cdr3_aa: CASSLGPGSYGYTF; cdr3_nt: TGTGCCAGCAGTTTGGGGCCAGGTTCCTATGGCTACACCTTC
j_call: TRBJ2-7; v_call: TRBV2; clone_size: many; d_call: TRBD2; cdr3_aa: CASSEETSGFYEQYF; cdr3_nt: TGTGCCAGCAGTGAAGAGACTAGCGGGTTCTACGAGCAGTACTTC
j_call: TRBJ2-7; v_call: TRBV7-8; clone_size: few; d_call: -; cdr3_aa: CASTAYGGYEQYF; cdr3_nt: TGTGCCAGCACCGCCTACGGGGGATACGAGCAGTACTTC
j_call: TRBJ2-7; v_call: TRBV15; clone_size: many; d_call: TRBD1; cdr3_aa: CATRRQGGLDEQYF; cdr3_nt: TGTGCCACCAGGAGACAGGGGGGATTGGACGAGCAGTACTTC